The 29 T cell receptor beta chains reported below all come from one sample, sequenced in a study of cytomegalovirus exposure and HLA in healthy donors. The PCR contained 60 Vbeta and 13 Jbeta primers. Data came from immunoSEQ multiplex PCR; TCRdb stores just in-frame clones and leaves some out. The sample yields approximately 100,000 clones, approximately 70% seen once. Sequenced material: PBMCs. The receptors derive from a man in his forties in good health and CMV-seropositive.

This sequence joins TRBV10-3 and TRBJ2-2; 8 bases fit TRBD2. CDR1 ENHRY and CDR2 SYGVKD come from the germline V gene. The CDR3 totals 15 residues. V shed 5 bases, J shed 2 bases, and the junction held 4 bases outside the gene matches. CDR3 in DNA: TGTGCCATCAGTATTAGCGGGGCCAACACCGGGGAGCTGTTTTTT. As protein: CAISISGANTGELFF.

The chain is built from TRBV5-1 and TRBJ2-5, with 9 bases identical to TRBD2. Judging by the DNA end, TRBJ2-7 fits better; the J call may be wrong. Germline values: CDR1 SGHRS, CDR2 YFSETQ. This CDR3 spans 15 amino acids. The CDR3 spells CASRLTSGVSYEQYF. DNA for the CDR3: TGCGCCAGCAGGTTGACTAGCGGAGTTTCCTACGAGCAGTACTTC.

This clone was observed once. The chain combines TRBV10-1 with TRBJ2-7; a possible D gene is TRBD2 (6 bases). V lost 2 bases and J 0 bases, leaving 11 bases between the germline ends. The germline V gene encodes CDR1 WNHNN and CDR2 SYGVQD (reference sequence). CDR3 length equals 15 residues. The CDR3 DNA reads as TGCGCCAGCAGTGAGCCCGGGACTCGCTCCTACGAGCAGTACTTC. Its protein product is CASSEPGTRSYEQYF.

Written as DNA, the CDR3 is TGTGCCAGCTCCAAAGAGGGGACAGGGGGTTCGGATACGCAGTATTTT. Its translation: CASSKEGTGGSDTQYF. V gene TRBV6-4 combines with J gene TRBJ2-3; the match to TRBD1 covers 11 bases. CDR3 size: 16 residues. The V gene end was trimmed by 8 bases and the J gene end by 6 bases; junction bases not matched to a gene: 13. Germline loops: CDR1 MRHNA, CDR2 SNTAGT.

The genes are TRBV28 and TRBJ2-7; D possibly corresponds to TRBD1 (6 bases). CDR3 length: 12 amino acids. Trimming removed 5 bases at V and 3 bases at J, with 8 bases between. Germline V gene data show CDR1 as MDHEN and CDR2 as SYDVKM. The CDR3 DNA is TGTGCCAGCAGTACGGGACACTACGAGCAGTACTTC. This sequence encodes CASSTGHYEQYF.

CDR3 region: CASSPGTGLAFF. DNA for the CDR3: TGTGCCAGCAGCCCTGGGACAGGGTTAGCTTTCTTT. The chain joins TRBV11-1 to TRBJ1-1; the match to TRBD1 covers 9 bases. This CDR3 region has 12 residues. V lost 5 bases and J lost 10; bases outside the gene matches: 5. Per germline, CDR1 SGHAT and CDR2 FQDESV (reference sequence). Full variable domain (rest looked up from reference TRBV11-1 and TRBJ1-1): EAEVAQSPRYKITEKSQAVAFWCDPISGHATLYWYRQILGQGPELLVQFQDESVVDDSQLPKDRFSAERLKGVDSTLKIQPAELGDSAMYLCASSPGTGLAFFGQGTRLTVV.

This sequence joins TRBV7-3 and TRBJ2-1; possible D gene TRBD2, 6 bases. Trimming pared 3 bases from V and 8 bases from J, leaving 17 bases between. This CDR3 spans 15 amino acids. Germline CDR1 is SGHTA and CDR2 is FQGTGA. Written as DNA, the CDR3 is TGTGCCAGCAGCTTGCTAGCGACACGGATGGATGAGCAGTTCTTC. This codes for CASSLLATRMDEQFF.

The chain couples TRBV5-1 to TRBJ1-2; D gene uncertain. Germline loops: CDR1 SGHRS, CDR2 YFSETQ. The CDR3 totals 13 residues. Trimming removed 6 bases from V and 2 bases from J, with 11 bases in between. In DNA form, the CDR3 reads TGCGCCAGCACTATAAACGAAAACTATGGCTACACCTTC. Amino acids: CASTINENYGYTF.

The chain joins TRBV9 to TRBJ2-7; D remains unclear. This CDR3 comprises 13 residues. V lost 0 bases and J lost 5, with 9 bases in between. The germline gives CDR1 SGDLS, CDR2 YYNGEE. The CDR3: CASSVGDNHEQYF. The DNA of the CDR3 is TGTGCCAGCAGCGTAGGAGACAACCACGAGCAGTACTTC.

The chain links TRBV7-2 to TRBJ1-1; possibly TRBD1 for D (6 bases). Germline CDR1 is SGHTA and CDR2 is FQGNSA. The CDR3 contains 14 residues. The germline V and J ends were trimmed by 5 bases and 4 bases, with 14 bases remaining between them. CDR3 protein: CASSLGTGITEAFF. The CDR3 DNA sequence: TGTGCCAGCAGCCTGGGAACAGGGATCACTGAAGCTTTCTTT. The complete variable domain, with remaining parts taken from reference TRBV7-2 and TRBJ1-1, reads GAGVSQSPSNKVTEKGKDVELRCDPISGHTALYWYRQSLGQGLEFLIYFQGNSAPDKSGLPSDRFSAERTGGSVSTLTIQRTQQEDSAVYLCASSLGTGITEAFFGQGTRLTVV.

The CDR3 sequence: CASSQDRSLSSYEQYF. CDR3 in DNA: TGCGCCAGCAGCCAAGATCGTAGTTTGAGCTCCTACGAGCAGTACTTC. This sequence joins TRBV4-3 and TRBJ2-5; D not certain. With the DNA end fitting TRBJ2-7 better, the J assignment may be wrong. CDR3 size: 16 residues. Germline loops: CDR1 LGHNA, CDR2 YSLEER.

The CDR3: CASSKAKGKGAGHEQYF. The CDR3 nucleotides are TGTGCCAGCAGCAAAGCAAAGGGAAAAGGGGCTGGGCACGAGCAGTACTTC. The V call is TRBV21-1, the J call TRBJ2-7; the D call TRBD1 from the table was never checked on the DNA. TRBV21-1 is assigned pseudogene status. The CDR3 length is 17 residues.

The chain has TRBV5-1 and TRBJ1-2; 7 bases are shared with TRBD1. This CDR3 has 14 amino acids. CDR1 is SGHRS and CDR2 is YFSETQ in the germline V gene. Trimming removed 2 bases from V and 7 bases from J; junction bases left unmatched: 8. In nucleotides, the CDR3 is TGCGCCAGCAGCTTACAGTCCCAGGGGGGTGGCTACACCTTC. Translated: CASSLQSQGGGYTF.

V is TRBV6-5 and J is TRBJ2-6; no definite D call. This CDR3 spans 16 amino acids. From germline, CDR1 is MNHEY and CDR2 SVGAGI. The V gene lost 2 bases and the J gene lost 0 bases, with 8 bases spanning the gap. CDR3 in DNA: TGTGCCAGCAGTTACCAGCGAATCTCTGGGGCCAACGTCCTGACTTTC. Translating gives CASSYQRISGANVLTF.

This chain connects TRBV7-2 to TRBJ2-7; 12 bases map to TRBD2. With 5 bases clipped from V and 1 base from J, the junction kept 3 bases outside the gene matches. The CDR3 covers 15 residues. CDR1 and CDR2 from the germline V gene are SGHTA and FQGNSA. CDR3 protein: CASSLTSGSSYEQYV. CDR3 nucleotides: TGTGCCAGCAGCCTGACTAGCGGGAGTTCCTACGAGCAGTACGTC.

This chain uses TRBV18 with TRBJ2-1; TRBD1 aligns across 7 bases. The junction had 3 bases not matched to a gene; V was cut back by 1 base and J by 6 bases. Germline values: CDR1 KGHSH, CDR2 LQKENI. This CDR3 has 14 residues. Here the CDR3 DNA reads TGTGCCAGCTCACCACAGACAGGGCGCAATGAGCAGTTCTTC. This gives the protein CASSPQTGRNEQFF.

This clone turned up a few times. The rearrangement uses TRBV20-1 and TRBJ1-4; no clear D gene. The CDR3 covers 10 residues. Germline CDR1 DFQATT, CDR2 SNEGSKA (reference sequence). V lost 7 bases, J lost 11 bases, and 11 bases lay in between. Here the CDR3 DNA reads TGCAGTGTCCGGGTCGGGAAACTGTTTTTT. Translating gives CSVRVGKLFF.

The V call is TRBV7-9, the J call TRBJ2-3, with 11 bases lining up with TRBD2. The CDR3 length is 17 residues. Trimming cost V 3 bases and J 5 bases; bases outside gene matches: 10. Germline assignment: CDR1 SEHNR and CDR2 FQNEAQ (reference sequence). CDR3 DNA: TGTGCCAGCAGCTTCTTCCCCACTAGCGGGAGTGGAGATACGCAGTATTTT. This gives the protein CASSFFPTSGSGDTQYF.

This clone appeared a few times. The chain combines TRBV5-8 with TRBJ2-7; 9 nucleotides match TRBD1. J gave up 5 bases and V 4 bases, and 10 bases lay outside the gene matches. This CDR3 has 15 residues. Per the germline V gene, CDR1 is SGHTS and CDR2 is YDEGEE. The CDR3 here is CASSIGQGNSDEQYV. DNA of the CDR3: TGTGCCAGCAGCATAGGACAGGGGAATAGTGACGAGCAGTACGTC.

Comments on this clone: The same CDR3 can be traced to other DNA sequences in this sample. V is TRBV19 and J is TRBJ1-5; the D gene is possibly TRBD1 (6 bases). This CDR3 spans 14 amino acids. Germline values: CDR1 LNHDA, CDR2 SQIVND (reference sequence). Trimming left V 5 bases short and J 0 bases short, with 8 bases between. CDR3 nucleotide sequence: TGTGCCAGTAGTCAACAGGGTAGCAATCAGCCCCAGCATTTT. Translated: CASSQQGSNQPQHF.

In this sample, this clone turned up a few times. Other nucleotide sequences from this sample produce the same CDR3. The V and J genes are TRBV19 and TRBJ2-1, with D possibly matching TRBD1 (5 bases). Germline lookup yields CDR1 LNHDA and CDR2 SQIVND (reference sequence). The ends were cut back, 1 base at V and 1 base at J, with 8 bases in the middle. The CDR3 spans 15 residues. The CDR3: CASSIGTGSYNEQFF. CDR3 bases: TGTGCCAGTAGTATAGGAACAGGTTCCTACAATGAGCAGTTCTTC.

The chain employs TRBV4-2 and TRBJ2-5, with 8 bases matching TRBD1. The CDR3 loop spans 16 amino acids. Germline trimming cut 0 bases from V and 2 bases from J; bases unmatched to any gene: 5. Germline-derived CDR1 and CDR2 are LGHNA and YNFKEQ. The CDR3 DNA sequence: TGTGCCAGCAGCCAAGACCCCGGACAGGGACAAGAGACCCAGTACTTC. Encoded protein: CASSQDPGQGQETQYF.

The rearrangement uses TRBV27 and TRBJ1-5, with a tentative D call TRBD1 (5 bases). CDR3 length: 13 amino acids. Germline CDR1 reads MNHEY; CDR2 reads SMNVEV (reference sequence). V lost 2 bases, J lost 5 bases, and 7 bases lay in between. The CDR3 coding sequence is TGTGCCAGCAGTTTAGGGACTCATCAGCCCCAGCATTTT. It is translated as CASSLGTHQPQHF.

This chain links TRBV5-1 with TRBJ1-5, with 9 bases that match TRBD1. This CDR3 contains 14 residues. CDR1 is SGHRS and CDR2 is YFSETQ in the germline V gene. The J segment lost 4 bases and the V segment lost 5 bases, leaving 4 bases of the junction unmatched. CDR3 protein: CASSEGTGNQPQHF. The CDR3 bases are TGCGCCAGCAGTGAGGGGACAGGGAATCAGCCCCAGCATTTT. The full variable domain, rest sourced from reference TRBV5-1 and TRBJ1-5, is KAGVTQTPRYLIKTRGQQVTLSCSPISGHRSVSWYQQTPGQGLQFLFEYFSETQRNKGNFPGRFSGRQFSNSRSEMNVSTLELGDSALYLCASSEGTGNQPQHFGDGTRLSIL.

The genes are TRBV5-1 and TRBJ1-5; weak D call: TRBD1 (6 bases). The ends were cut back, 4 bases at V and 4 bases at J, with 18 bases in the middle. The CDR3 is made up of 16 amino acids. Germline V CDR1 and CDR2: SGHRS, YFSETQ. CDR3 region: CASSNGPAGVNQPQHF. The CDR3 DNA sequence: TGCGCCAGCAGCAACGGACCGGCAGGGGTAAATCAGCCCCAGCATTTT. Drawing the rest from reference TRBV5-1 and TRBJ1-5, the complete variable domain is KAGVTQTPRYLIKTRGQQVTLSCSPISGHRSVSWYQQTPGQGLQFLFEYFSETQRNKGNFPGRFSGRQFSNSRSEMNVSTLELGDSALYLCASSNGPAGVNQPQHFGDGTRLSIL.

This chain uses TRBV5-4 with TRBJ1-4; D not certain. Trimming took 2 bases from V and 3 from J, leaving 14 bases between them. From germline, CDR1 is SGHNT and CDR2 YYREEE (reference sequence). This CDR3 comprises 16 residues. The CDR3 here is CASSFGVPAPNEKLFF. CDR3 nucleotides: TGTGCCAGCAGCTTCGGGGTTCCAGCTCCTAATGAAAAACTGTTTTTT.

The chain carries TRBV6-5 and TRBJ1-1; D not certain. CDR1 and CDR2 from the germline V gene are MNHEY and SVGAGI. The V end was cut by 10 bases, the J end by 5 bases, with 8 bases between. CDR3 length: 10 residues. The CDR3 spells CATRGTEAFF. For the CDR3, the DNA is TGTGCCACCCGGGGAACTGAAGCTTTCTTT.

The J gene is TRBJ2-1, the V gene TRBV7-9; TRBD1 matches 10 bases. V lost 5 bases, J lost 9 bases, and 10 bases stayed unmatched. This CDR3 is 15 amino acids long. Germline assignment: CDR1 SEHNR and CDR2 FQNEAQ (reference sequence). In DNA, the CDR3 is TGTGCCAGCAGCCCGCGGGACAGGGGACTCGGTGAGCAGTTCTTC. Protein sequence: CASSPRDRGLGEQFF.

This clone was picked up one time. The rearrangement joins TRBV28 to TRBJ1-5; 9 positions match TRBD1. Unmatched junction bases numbered 10, after V lost 4 bases and J lost 6 bases. Germline loops: CDR1 MDHEN, CDR2 SYDVKM. The CDR3 totals 16 residues. The CDR3 sequence is CASSWPDRGGTQPQHF. As DNA, the CDR3 is TGTGCCAGCAGTTGGCCGGACAGGGGAGGCACTCAGCCCCAGCATTTT. The whole variable domain, filled in from reference TRBV28 and TRBJ1-5, reads DVKVTQSSRYLVKRTGEKVFLECVQDMDHENMFWYRQDPGLGLRLIYFSYDVKMKEKGDIPEGYSVSREKKERFSLILESASTNQTSMYLCASSWPDRGGTQPQHFGDGTRLSIL.